Shown below are 10 T cell receptor beta chains from a single sample sequenced in a study of blood T cells in healthy people across ages. The use of a sample-barcoded 5' primer and a J-beta primer mix characterized a second PCR of roughly 6 to 11 cycles. TCRdb analysed the 5' RACE reads with MiXCR anew, one entry per CDR3 protein. The table records 1.6 million or so distinct CDR3 sequences, roughly a third of them present only once. The sample taken for sequencing was blood. Source of these receptors: a woman aged 25 to 39 in good health.

The J gene is TRBJ1-2, the V gene TRBV20-1, with 8 bases aligning to TRBD1. The CDR3 consists of 13 residues. Germline trimming cut 6 bases from V and 5 bases from J; bases unmatched to any gene: 8. CDR1 and CDR2 from the germline V gene are DFQATT and SNEGSKA (reference sequence). In DNA, the CDR3 is TGCAGTGCGCTGACCGGGACAGGATATGGCTACACCTTC. Protein: CSALTGTGYGYTF.

The chain couples TRBV2 to TRBJ2-4, with 8 bases matching TRBD1. This CDR3 region has 16 residues. Trimming removed 3 bases from V and 8 bases from J; junction bases left unmatched: 12. Looked up from germline, CDR1 is SNHLY and CDR2 is FYNNEI. The CDR3 protein is CASSDPGQAAGDIQYF. The CDR3 DNA reads as TGTGCCAGCAGTGACCCGGGACAGGCAGCTGGGGACATTCAGTACTTC.

In this sample, this clonotype turned up many times. The chain employs TRBV10-3 and TRBJ2-5; 7 positions agree with TRBD2. The CDR3 runs 16 residues. V was clipped by 2 bases and J by 3 bases; unmatched bases: 9. Germline V lookup: CDR1 ENHRY, CDR2 SYGVKD. The CDR3, as DNA: TGTGCCATCAGTGAGGGTCTAGCGGAGAGGAAAGAGACCCAGTACTTC. It codes for CAISEGLAERKETQYF.

This clonotype was found once. This chain joins TRBV19 and TRBJ2-7; D might be TRBD1 or TRBD2, each matching 7 bases. This CDR3 has 15 amino acids. Per the germline V gene, CDR1 is LNHDA and CDR2 is SQIVND (reference sequence). Between the trimmed V and J ends, which lost 4 bases and 2 bases, there was a span of 15 bases. CDR3 in DNA: TGTGCCAGTAGTAGACAGCGGGACAGCACCTACGAGCAGTACTTC. It translates to CASSRQRDSTYEQYF.

The J gene is TRBJ1-1, the V gene TRBV2; a possible D gene is TRBD1 (5 bases). This CDR3 contains 14 residues. V lost 6 bases, J lost 1 base, and 12 bases lay in between. The germline V gene has CDR1 SNHLY and CDR2 FYNNEI. The CDR3 loop is CASRGPGWNTEAFF. CDR3 DNA sequence: TGTGCCAGCAGGGGGCCGGGGTGGAACACTGAAGCTTTCTTT.

This chain uses TRBV9 with TRBJ2-3; D remains unclear. V shed 0 bases and J shed 4 bases, with 6 bases lying between them. The CDR3 is 13 amino acids. Germline CDR1 and CDR2: SGDLS and YYNGEE. CDR3 sequence reads: CASSVGSSDTQYF. CDR3 DNA sequence: TGTGCCAGCAGCGTAGGCAGCTCAGATACGCAGTATTTT.

The CDR3 sequence: CASSQAPAGGTDTQYF. For the CDR3, the DNA is TGCGCCAGCAGCCAAGCGCCAGCGGGGGGGACAGATACGCAGTATTTT. V gene TRBV4-1 combines with J gene TRBJ2-3, with 10 bases matching TRBD2. CDR3 size: 16 residues. V lost 1 base, J lost 3 bases, and 4 bases stayed unmatched. CDR1 and CDR2 from the germline V gene are MGHRA and YSYEKL.

This clonotype was recorded many times. This rearrangement joins TRBV4-1 to TRBJ2-1; D unclear. This CDR3 has 14 residues. Germline V CDR1 and CDR2: MGHRA, YSYEKL. V lost 5 bases and J 0 bases, leaving 8 bases between the germline ends. CDR3 nucleotide sequence: TGCGCCAGCAGCTTAATAAGCTCCTACAATGAGCAGTTCTTC. Its protein product is CASSLISSYNEQFF.

The rearrangement joins TRBV28 to TRBJ2-1; TRBD2 matches 14 bases. This CDR3 is built from 16 residues. V dropped 8 bases and J dropped 5; count of bases not matched to a gene: 8. Germline V gene sequence: CDR1 MDHEN, CDR2 SYDVKM. DNA for the CDR3: TGTGCCAGCCGACTAGCGGGAGGGCCTGAGAACAATGAGCAGTTCTTC. The encoded protein is CASRLAGGPENNEQFF.

The chain carries TRBV20-1 and TRBJ2-5, with D possibly matching TRBD2 (5 bases). The J call may be faulty, since TRBJ2-7 better matches the DNA end. The CDR3 covers 13 residues. Looked up from germline, CDR1 is DFQATT and CDR2 is SNEGSKA (reference sequence). In DNA, the CDR3 is TGCAGTGCTAGAGACGGGGTCCCTTACGAGCAGTACTTC. Its protein is CSARDGVPYEQYF.